This TCR beta chain was recorded in a study of metastatic and nonmetastatic thyroid tumors (TCRdb year 2020). Broadly, across the study: For patients with malignant and with benign thyroid disease, the researchers compared repertoires between peripheral blood samples and tumor or nodule tissue samples. The paper as a whole reports these results and caveats: In both blood and tumor samples, TCR beta diversity was reported to be significantly higher in malignant tumors than in benign nodules.

The library relied on PCR. The sequencer listed for this sample is Illumina HiSeq 4000. The TCR beta-chain CDR3 region of each patient was profiled by high-throughput sequencing. For the original study's pipeline: The researchers built a classifier to tell apart papillary thyroid cancer patients with distant metastasis, based on CDR3 differences among clinicopathological groups. Repertoire diversity was assessed with the Shannon index, and tumor-blood repertoire similarity with the Morisita-Horn index. Using fastp trimming at Q25 and MiXCR clonotype assembly, TCRdb reanalyzed the public sequencing data and kept in-frame beta chains. The V and J calls reflect TCRdb's pipeline rather than the authors' work. A total of about 8,000 clones appear in this sample, more than 25% of them only once. Roughly 43% of the sample rests with the top ten. The CDR3 has 15 amino acids, counting the end cysteine and phenylalanine. CDR1 MNHEY and CDR2 SMNVEV are derived from the germline V gene (reference sequence).

In the case of this clone: What antigen it recognizes has not been identified. The DNA is left out, because the CDR3 cannot be placed on it with certainty; the CDR3 is given as TCRdb lists it.

Before undergoing thyroid surgery, none of the patients had been given any kind of treatment. Using T-cell receptor beta sequencing, the study looked back at clinical samples from patients collected from the early 2010s to the late 2010s. Sequenced material: tumor tissue. The V and J segments used are TRBV27 and TRBJ2-2; TRBD1, the D gene given by the table, was not confirmed from the DNA. The receptor was isolated from a male donor with papillary thyroid cancer or a benign thyroid nodule (not recorded which). Some clones in this sample may be carry-over from other donors' samples. The CDR3 protein is CASSLLSGPTGELFF.